Presented here are 32 T cell receptor beta chains from one specimen sequenced in a study of blood T cell repertoires in COVID-19. Some clones are missing from TCRdb's copy, which holds only in-frame ones; the method was immunoSEQ multiplex PCR. The sample has about 300,000 clones, approximately 90% seen once; the top ten hold 1.5% to 2%. Material for sequencing was peripheral blood. These receptors came from a woman aged 30 to 39 with COVID-19, enrolled during active disease.

The chain carries TRBV28 and TRBJ2-7, with TRBD2 matching 11 bases. The CDR3 spans 14 residues. Per germline, CDR1 MDHEN and CDR2 SYDVKM. Germline trimming cut 5 bases from V and 3 bases from J; bases unmatched to any gene: 3. The CDR3 sequence: CASSRLAGGYEQYV. CDR3 DNA sequence: TGTGCCAGCAGTCGCCTAGCGGGGGGCTACGAGCAGTACGTC.

The chain has TRBV7-8 and TRBJ1-5, with a weak D call TRBD1 (5 bases). CDR3 length: 14 residues. Germline-derived CDR1 and CDR2 are SGHVS and FQNEAQ. Trimming removed 4 bases at V and 5 bases at J, with 12 bases between. CDR3 region: CASSSTVTYQPQHF. CDR3 in DNA: TGTGCCAGCAGCTCGACAGTCACGTATCAGCCCCAGCATTTT.

CDR3 coding DNA: TGTGCCAGCGGGATTGGACAGGGGAATTCACCCCTCCACTTT. Translating gives CASGIGQGNSPLHF. This chain joins TRBV2 and TRBJ1-6; 9 bases match TRBD1. The germline gives CDR1 SNHLY, CDR2 FYNNEI. With 8 bases clipped from V and 7 bases from J, the junction kept 6 bases outside the gene matches. The length of the CDR3 is 14 residues. The full variable domain, in which reference TRBV2 and TRBJ1-6 provide the parts outside the CDR3, is EPEVTQTPSHQVTQMGQEVILRCVPISNHLYFYWYRQILGQKVEFLVSFYNNEISEKSEIFDDQFSVERPDGSNFTLKIRSTKLEDSAMYFCASGIGQGNSPLHFGNGTRLTVT.

A word on this clone: Other DNA sequences from this sample encode an identical CDR3 as well. V is TRBV27 and J is TRBJ1-1; tentative D call: TRBD1 (6 bases). CDR1 is MNHEY and CDR2 is SMNVEV in the germline V gene (reference sequence). The CDR3 contains 13 residues. V lost 2 bases and J 8 bases, leaving 12 bases between the germline ends. Here the CDR3 DNA reads TGTGCCAGCAGTTTAAGTCCAACAGGGGAAGCTTTCTTT. Its translation: CASSLSPTGEAFF.

The rearrangement joins TRBV3-1 (or the pseudogene TRBV3-2) to TRBJ2-1, with D hard to call. Trimming took off 4 bases at V and 0 bases at J, with 4 bases between the two ends. Germline loops: CDR1 LGHDT, CDR2 YNNKEL (reference sequence). The CDR3 spans 13 residues. The CDR3 here is CASSPSSYNEQFF. CDR3 coding DNA: TGTGCCAGCAGCCCTAGCTCCTACAATGAGCAGTTCTTC.

This clone showed up just a few times. The V and J genes are TRBV5-1 and TRBJ2-3; 11 bases map to TRBD2. V was pared by 5 bases and J by 2 bases, with 4 bases of the junction left unmatched. Germline CDR1 reads SGHRS; CDR2 reads YFSETQ. There are 15 residues in the CDR3. The DNA of the CDR3 is TGCGCCAGCAGGTTTAGCGGGGGGGCCACAGATACGCAGTATTTT. Protein sequence: CASRFSGGATDTQYF.

J is TRBJ2-7 and V is TRBV28; TRBD2 agrees at 7 bases. This CDR3 spans 14 amino acids. The trim removed 6 bases at V and 4 bases at J, leaving 9 bases unmatched. Germline V gene lookup returns CDR1 MDHEN and CDR2 SYDVKM. The CDR3 loop reads CASSRRLGGYEQYV. Written as DNA, the CDR3 is TGTGCCAGCAGCCGACGCCTCGGGGGGTACGAGCAGTACGTC.

The chain uses TRBV5-1 and TRBJ2-7; TRBD2 is a possible D gene (5 bases). The CDR3 sequence is 14 residues long. From germline, CDR1 is SGHRS and CDR2 YFSETQ. V was pared by 6 bases and J by 1 base, with 14 bases between. In DNA form, the CDR3 reads TGCGCCAGCACCTCCTACCCGGGGTCCTACGAGCAGTACGTC. This encodes CASTSYPGSYEQYV.

The chain couples TRBV4-2 to TRBJ2-7; D is ambiguous. Trimming removed 0 bases from V and 7 bases from J, with 19 bases in between. Looked up from germline, CDR1 is LGHNA and CDR2 is YNFKEQ. The CDR3 consists of 16 residues. The CDR3 protein is CASSQDLLSRIGEQYF. CDR3 nucleotides: TGTGCCAGCAGCCAAGATCTTCTGAGCAGAATCGGGGAGCAGTACTTC.

This clone has a single count. The chain uses TRBV7-3 and TRBJ2-2, with 7 nucleotides matching TRBD2. The V gene end was trimmed by 2 bases and the J gene end by 6 bases; junction bases not matched to a gene: 9. CDR3 length: 16 residues. From germline, CDR1 is SGHTA and CDR2 FQGTGA. The CDR3 DNA reads TGTGCCAGCAGCTTAGCCGCGGGGACTACCTCCGGGGAGCTGTTTTTT. This codes for CASSLAAGTTSGELFF.

This rearrangement joins TRBV9 to TRBJ1-1; no clear D. The CDR3 runs to 13 residues. Per germline, CDR1 SGDLS and CDR2 YYNGEE. V gave up 7 bases and J gave up 1 base, with 11 bases separating them. CDR3 region: CASPWEANTEAFF. The CDR3 region has the DNA TGTGCCAGCCCCTGGGAGGCGAACACTGAAGCTTTCTTT.

The chain carries TRBV18 and TRBJ1-4; 7 bases line up with TRBD1. The CDR3 runs to 14 residues. V lost 3 bases and J lost 8; bases outside the gene matches: 6. Germline V lookup: CDR1 KGHSH, CDR2 LQKENI. The CDR3 DNA sequence: TGTGCCAGCTCACCGGCGACAGGGCACGAAAAACTGTTTTTT. It specifies CASSPATGHEKLFF.

The chain has TRBV2 and TRBJ1-5; no firm D call. This CDR3 has 15 residues. CDR1 is SNHLY and CDR2 is FYNNEI in the germline V gene. The V end was cut by 3 bases, the J end by 1 base, with 10 bases between. CDR3 amino acids: CASSDSPRSNQPQHF. For the CDR3, the DNA is TGTGCCAGCAGTGACTCCCCGAGAAGCAATCAGCCCCAGCATTTT.

As regards this clone: Other DNA sequences in this sample translate to the same CDR3. V gene TRBV6-5 combines with J gene TRBJ1-2, with D uncertain. This CDR3 region has 14 residues. Between the trimmed V and J ends, which lost 2 bases and 4 bases, there was a span of 11 bases. Germline V gives CDR1 MNHEY, CDR2 SVGAGI. In DNA form, the CDR3 reads TGTGCCAGCAGTTACGCAGGCACAGCCTATGGCTACACCTTC. Residues: CASSYAGTAYGYTF.

This clone was found a few times. J is TRBJ1-5 and V is TRBV27, with D possibly being TRBD1 (6 bases). The V end lost 9 bases, the J end lost 3 bases, and 21 bases lay between the germline ends. The CDR3 spans 16 residues. CDR1 and CDR2 from the germline V gene are MNHEY and SMNVEV (reference sequence). The CDR3 protein is CARKKTWTDYNQPQHF. The CDR3 DNA follows: TGTGCCAGAAAGAAAACCTGGACAGACTACAATCAGCCCCAGCATTTT.

J is TRBJ2-3 and V is TRBV11-2; 8 positions agree with TRBD2. CDR1 and CDR2 (germline): SGHAT, FQNNGV. The CDR3 runs 16 residues. V shed 5 bases, J shed 3 bases, and the junction held 10 bases outside the gene matches. CDR3 in DNA: TGTGCCAGCAGCCTCGTTCGGGGGGGCGTGACAGATACGCAGTATTTT. Amino acid sequence: CASSLVRGGVTDTQYF.

The rearrangement links TRBV19 to TRBJ1-1; perhaps TRBD1 as D (6 bases). CDR3 length: 14 residues. V dropped 0 bases and J dropped 8 bases, with 13 bases sitting between them. Germline CDR1 LNHDA, CDR2 SQIVND (reference sequence). CDR3 amino acids: CASSIDHRTAEAFF. The DNA of the CDR3 is TGTGCCAGTAGTATAGATCATAGGACAGCCGAAGCTTTCTTT.

The rearrangement links TRBV2 to TRBJ1-5, with D perhaps matching TRBD1 (5 bases). V was trimmed by 5 bases and J by 1 base, leaving 12 bases between them. CDR3 length: 15 residues. The germline gives CDR1 SNHLY, CDR2 FYNNEI. The DNA of the CDR3 is TGTGCCAGCAGTCAGCTAAGGGGAAGCAATCAGCCCCAGCATTTT. This translates into CASSQLRGSNQPQHF.

The chain links TRBV6-2 or TRBV6-3 to TRBJ1-2, with a weak D call TRBD1 (6 bases). This CDR3 spans 15 amino acids. The germline CDR1 and CDR2 sequences are MNHEY and SVGEGT. V was shortened by 5 bases and J by 3 bases, with 16 bases between the two germline ends. CDR3 protein: CASSDRGGADYGYTF. CDR3 nucleotides: TGTGCCAGCAGTGATCGAGGGGGGGCCGACTATGGCTACACCTTC.

The chain combines TRBV27 with TRBJ2-5; a weak D match, TRBD1 (5 bases). The ends were cut back, 4 bases at V and 2 bases at J, with 8 bases in the middle. The V gene's germline CDR1 is MNHEY and CDR2 SMNVEV (reference sequence). This CDR3 contains 13 residues. The CDR3 reads CASSSRAQETQYF. Here the CDR3 DNA reads TGTGCCAGCAGTTCCAGGGCGCAAGAGACCCAGTACTTC.

In this sample, this clone turned up a few times. J is TRBJ2-7 and V is TRBV4-2, with D possibly matching TRBD2 (5 bases). Per germline, CDR1 LGHNA and CDR2 YNFKEQ. The V end lost 0 bases, the J end lost 3 bases, and 12 bases lay between the germline ends. The CDR3 loop spans 15 amino acids. The CDR3 reads CASSQDRGTSYEQYF. The CDR3 coding sequence is TGTGCCAGCAGCCAAGATCGGGGTACTAGCTACGAGCAGTACTTC.

This clone was detected only a few times. The rearrangement joins TRBV5-1 to TRBJ2-1; no firm D call. V was trimmed by 0 bases and J by 4 bases, leaving 8 bases between them. Looked up from germline, CDR1 is SGHRS and CDR2 is YFSETQ. The CDR3 is made up of 14 amino acids. CDR3 DNA sequence: TGCGCCAGCAGCTTGGCGTTTCAGTACAATGAGCAGTTCTTC. Amino acids: CASSLAFQYNEQFF.

A single count supports this clone. The chain is built from TRBV27 and TRBJ1-2, with no clear D. From germline, CDR1 is MNHEY and CDR2 SMNVEV (reference sequence). This CDR3 has 18 residues. V lost 3 bases and J lost 7, with 27 bases in between. CDR3 nucleotide sequence: TGTGCCAGCAGTTTCACGTTCTTGGGTGCGACCAGTTGGAGTGGCTACACCTTC. Its protein product is CASSFTFLGATSWSGYTF.

Here the CDR3 reads CAISESMGQGGRAFF. In DNA, the CDR3 is TGTGCCATCAGTGAGTCTATGGGACAGGGAGGTCGAGCTTTCTTT. The chain joins TRBV10-3 to TRBJ1-1; 9 bases fit TRBD1. J was trimmed by 10 bases and V by 0 bases; bases with no gene match: 9. This CDR3 is 15 amino acids long. From germline, CDR1 is ENHRY and CDR2 SYGVKD.

The chain employs TRBV24-1 and TRBJ1-1; 8 nucleotides agree with TRBD1. J was trimmed by 4 bases and V by 7 bases; bases with no gene match: 13. The CDR3 runs to 16 residues. Germline V gene data show CDR1 as KGHDR and CDR2 as SFDVKD. This chain's CDR3 is CATSGQGKGSGTEAFF. CDR3 nucleotides: TGTGCCACCAGCGGACAGGGAAAGGGGTCGGGCACTGAAGCTTTCTTT.

This clone has only a few counts. J is TRBJ2-7 and V is TRBV7-9; D gene ambiguous. The CDR3 has 11 residues. V shed 5 bases and J shed 9 bases, with 11 bases lying between them. The V gene's germline CDR1 is SEHNR and CDR2 FQNEAQ (reference sequence). CDR3 sequence (DNA): TGTGCCAGCAGCACCCGACTTGTGCAGTACTTC. It specifies CASSTRLVQYF.

The chain couples TRBV20-1 to TRBJ1-5; D gene uncertain. The CDR3 is 15 amino acids. Trimming left V 3 bases short and J 6 bases short, with 18 bases between. From germline, CDR1 is DFQATT and CDR2 SNEGSKA (reference sequence). The CDR3 DNA is TGCAGTGCTAGTGGATGGGAGGTCAGCGGTCAGCCCCAGCATTTT. It encodes CSASGWEVSGQPQHF.

This clone has ten or more counts. J is TRBJ1-2 and V is TRBV4-3; 7 bases map to TRBD1. This CDR3 region has 15 residues. Unmatched junction bases numbered 6, after V lost 0 bases and J lost 5 bases. Germline V gene lookup returns CDR1 LGHNA and CDR2 YSLEER. The CDR3 here is CASSQERGLRYGYTF. The CDR3 region has the DNA TGCGCCAGCAGCCAAGAGAGGGGGCTAAGGTATGGCTACACCTTC.

The CDR3 sequence: CSASNSGYNEKLFF. The DNA for the CDR3 is TGCAGTGCTAGTAACTCGGGGTATAATGAAAAACTGTTTTTT. The chain links TRBV20-1 to TRBJ1-4, with D unresolved. In germline, CDR1 is DFQATT, CDR2 SNEGSKA (reference sequence). V lost 3 bases and J 4 bases, leaving 12 bases between the germline ends. The CDR3 extends over 14 amino acids.

This chain uses TRBV11-3 with TRBJ2-7; a possible D gene is TRBD1 (5 bases). This CDR3 is 14 amino acids long. CDR1 is SGHNT and CDR2 is YENEEA in the germline V gene. V was clipped by 3 bases and J by 8 bases, with 17 bases between them. The CDR3 DNA reads as TGTGCCAGCAGCTTGGGGCCGGGCAATAGGAAGCAGTACTTC. It translates to CASSLGPGNRKQYF.

This chain connects TRBV2 to TRBJ2-1, with D unclear. Germline loops: CDR1 SNHLY, CDR2 FYNNEI. CDR3 length: 13 residues. Deletions cut 7 bases from V and 0 bases from J, with 7 bases between. The CDR3 sequence: CASNYYSYNEQFF. For the CDR3, the DNA is TGTGCCAGCAACTACTACTCCTACAATGAGCAGTTCTTC.

V usage is TRBV27 and J usage is TRBJ1-5; weak D call: TRBD1 (6 bases). Germline-derived CDR1 and CDR2 are MNHEY and SMNVEV (reference sequence). The CDR3 is 13 residues long. V was shortened by 2 bases and J by 6 bases, with 8 bases between the two germline ends. The CDR3 here is CASSLLRGQPQHF. The CDR3 nucleotides read TGTGCCAGCAGTTTACTCAGGGGTCAGCCCCAGCATTTT.